This paragraph reports one TCR beta chain. What it binds is unknown. This entry belongs to a study of response to subunit inactivated influenza vaccine. Study-level points and caveats: Researchers suggested that each seasonal influenza vaccination recruits few new T cells.

V shed 8 bases and J shed 3 bases, with 11 bases lying between them. The CDR3 contains 13 residues. Germline V gene sequence: CDR1 MDHEN, CDR2 SYDVKM. Via MiXCR, TCRdb re-called the RT-PCR reads, giving one row per CDR3 protein. The table shows some 500,000 distinct CDR3 sequences, with 25% occurring only once. V gene TRBV28 combines with J gene TRBJ2-4, with D possibly matching TRBD1 (5 bases). The clonotype was recovered from a man between 45 and 60 years old who received an inactivated influenza vaccine. The sequences come from CD4+ T cells sorted from PBMCs, collected roughly 5 days after vaccination. The CDR3 bases are TGTGCCAGCGGCACAGGTATCAAAAACATTCAGTACTTC. It is translated as CASGTGIKNIQYF.